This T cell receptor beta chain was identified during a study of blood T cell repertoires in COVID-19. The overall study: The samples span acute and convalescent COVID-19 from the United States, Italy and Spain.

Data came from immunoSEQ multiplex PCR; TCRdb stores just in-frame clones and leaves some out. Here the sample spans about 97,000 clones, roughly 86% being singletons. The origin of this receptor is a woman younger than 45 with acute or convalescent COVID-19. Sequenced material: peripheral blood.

The CDR3 DNA follows: TGCGCCAGCAGCTTGGCCGGCGGGGCCGGGACAACTAATGAAAAACTGTTTTTT. Protein: CASSLAGGAGTTNEKLFF. This chain uses TRBV5-1 with TRBJ1-4, with a tentative D call TRBD1 (5 bases). This CDR3 has 18 residues. The ends were cut back, 0 bases at V and 0 bases at J, with 15 bases in the middle. Germline V CDR1 and CDR2: SGHRS, YFSETQ.